This T cell receptor (beta chain) was recovered during a study of shared clonotypes between healthy human individuals. Background on the study: The cohort comprised a couple of women and a few men. Their ages spanned 18 to 49 years.

TCRdb keeps only in-frame clones here, not all; method: immunoSEQ multiplex PCR. This table holds 2.3 million or so clones, more than 80% found once. The CDR3 length is 16 residues. Germline V gives CDR1 SGDLS, CDR2 YYNGEE. All donors were healthy HIV-negative adults lacking recent acute infections or vaccinations. Comments on this clone: One junction end disagrees with the germline gene, perhaps due to a read error.

Source material: naive CD4+ T cells from PBMCs. The subset here: CD45RA+ positively selected. The clonotype comes from a man aged 18 to 29 in good health. Some clones in this sample may be carry-over from other donors' samples. V is TRBV9 and J is TRBJ2-5; 7 bases agree with TRBD1. The CDR3 sequence is CAGSADRAATQETQYF. Here the CDR3 DNA reads TGTGCCGGCAGCGCAGACAGGGCCGCTACTCAAGAGACCCAGTACTTC.